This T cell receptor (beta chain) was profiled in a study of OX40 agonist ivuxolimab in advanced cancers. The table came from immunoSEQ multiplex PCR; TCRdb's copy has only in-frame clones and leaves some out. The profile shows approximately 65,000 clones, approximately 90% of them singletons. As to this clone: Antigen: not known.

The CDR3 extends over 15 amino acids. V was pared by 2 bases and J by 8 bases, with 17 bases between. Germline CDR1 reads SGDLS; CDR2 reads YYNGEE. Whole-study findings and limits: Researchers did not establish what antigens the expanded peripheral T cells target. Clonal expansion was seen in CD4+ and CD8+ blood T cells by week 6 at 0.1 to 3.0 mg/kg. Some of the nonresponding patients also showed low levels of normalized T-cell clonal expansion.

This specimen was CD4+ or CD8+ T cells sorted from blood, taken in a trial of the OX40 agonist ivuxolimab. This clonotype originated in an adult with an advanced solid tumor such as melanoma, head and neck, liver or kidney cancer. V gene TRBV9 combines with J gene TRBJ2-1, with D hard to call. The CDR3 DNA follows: TGTGCCAGCAGCGTTGCCCCCCCCAAGATCTATGAGCAGTTCTTC. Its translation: CASSVAPPKIYEQFF.